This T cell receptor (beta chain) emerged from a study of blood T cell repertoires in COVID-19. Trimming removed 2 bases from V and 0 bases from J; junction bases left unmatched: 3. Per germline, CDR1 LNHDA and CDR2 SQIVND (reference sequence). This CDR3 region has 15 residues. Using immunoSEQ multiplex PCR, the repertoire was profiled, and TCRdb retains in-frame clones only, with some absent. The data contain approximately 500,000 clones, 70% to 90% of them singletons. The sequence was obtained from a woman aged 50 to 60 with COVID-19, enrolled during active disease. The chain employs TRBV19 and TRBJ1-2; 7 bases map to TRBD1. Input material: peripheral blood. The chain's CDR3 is CASSIQGTANYGYTF. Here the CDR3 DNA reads TGTGCCAGTAGTATACAAGGGACAGCTAACTATGGCTACACCTTC.